One and the same sample provided the 21 T cell receptor beta chains below, sequenced in a study of cytomegalovirus exposure and HLA in healthy donors. Vbeta (60) and Jbeta (13) primers were used in the PCR. Sequenced by immunoSEQ multiplex PCR; TCRdb stores in-frame clones only, minus some. The top ten hold 6.2% of the sample, which has about 82,000 clones, 70% to 75% seen once. Source material: PBMCs. The receptors were sampled from a woman in her fifties or sixties in good health and CMV-seropositive.

The J gene is TRBJ2-1, the V gene TRBV7-2; 8 nucleotides align to TRBD2. Germline V gene lookup returns CDR1 SGHTA and CDR2 FQGNSA. The CDR3 runs 15 residues. V lost 6 bases to trimming and J lost 9 bases; unmatched junction nucleotides: 13. Here the CDR3 DNA reads TGTGCCAGCAGTCCAAGCGGGAGATCGGAAGGTGAGCAGTTCTTC. Translation: CASSPSGRSEGEQFF.

CDR3 region: CASSLDLSSGTATNTIYF. The CDR3 DNA sequence: TGTGCCAGCAGCTTAGATCTGTCCTCCGGGACAGCCACAAACACCATATATTTT. The chain couples TRBV11-3 to TRBJ1-3; TRBD1 matches at 7 bases. V gave up 0 bases and J gave up 6 bases; unmatched junction bases: 14. The CDR3 spans 18 residues. In germline, CDR1 is SGHNT, CDR2 YENEEA.

The chain is built from TRBV27 and TRBJ2-2; TRBD1 aligns across 8 bases. Germline loops: CDR1 MNHEY, CDR2 SMNVEV (reference sequence). Trimming at V came to 6 bases and at J to 3 bases, leaving 3 bases not matched to a gene. CDR3 length equals 14 residues. CDR3 nucleotide sequence: TGTGCCAGCAGGCTGACAGGGGACACCGGGGAGCTGTTTTTT. Its translation: CASRLTGDTGELFF.

This clone was seen a handful of times. This sequence joins TRBV25-1 and TRBJ2-7; 9 bases are shared with TRBD1. Germline loops: CDR1 MGHDK, CDR2 SYGVNS. The CDR3 covers 13 residues. Trimming removed 5 bases from V and 13 bases from J; junction bases left unmatched: 12. The CDR3 loop reads CASSSRDRGSPYF. DNA for the CDR3: TGTGCCAGCAGTTCTCGAGACAGGGGGTCGCCTTACTTC.

This clone has just one count. This sequence joins TRBV5-6 and TRBJ1-1; 9 positions agree with TRBD1. Germline lookup yields CDR1 SGHDT and CDR2 YYEEEE. After removal of 4 bases from V and 7 bases from J, the junction contained 8 bases not matched to a gene. There are 14 residues in the CDR3. CDR3 loop: CASSPTGGRIEAFF. The DNA for the CDR3 is TGTGCCAGCAGCCCGACAGGGGGAAGAATTGAAGCTTTCTTT.

The chain couples TRBV6-1 to TRBJ2-7; TRBD1 is a possible D gene (6 bases). The CDR3 spans 14 residues. CDR1 MNHNS and CDR2 SASEGT come from the germline V gene. V was trimmed by 7 bases and J by 6 bases, leaving 19 bases between them. CDR3 region: CASTLTGPRGEQYF. In nucleotides, the CDR3 is TGTGCCAGCACCCTGACCGGGCCCAGGGGCGAGCAGTACTTC.

In its sample, this clone was seen once. The rearrangement uses TRBV27 and TRBJ2-1; tentative D call: TRBD2 (5 bases). Germline CDR1 reads MNHEY; CDR2 reads SMNVEV (reference sequence). This CDR3 has 18 residues. The V end was cut by 3 bases, the J end by 0 bases, with 18 bases between. The CDR3 is CASSFSRETPSSYNEQFF. CDR3 nucleotide sequence: TGTGCCAGCAGTTTTAGTAGGGAGACCCCGAGCTCCTACAATGAGCAGTTCTTC.

The rearrangement uses TRBV11-2 and TRBJ1-2; maybe TRBD1 (5 bases). The V gene lost 2 bases and the J gene lost 4 bases, with 8 bases spanning the gap. This CDR3 is 13 amino acids long. Germline loops: CDR1 SGHAT, CDR2 FQNNGV. The CDR3 bases are TGTGCCAGCAGCTTACAGGGAGGCTATGGCTACACCTTC. Amino acid sequence: CASSLQGGYGYTF.

The chain uses TRBV2 and TRBJ2-3; 7 bases map to TRBD2. The V gene end was trimmed by 4 bases and the J gene end by 8 bases; junction bases not matched to a gene: 9. From germline, CDR1 is SNHLY and CDR2 FYNNEI. The length of the CDR3 is 14 residues. The CDR3 is CASSGGRAHGTQYF. CDR3 DNA: TGTGCCAGCAGTGGAGGGAGGGCCCACGGTACGCAGTATTTT.

The V call is TRBV29-1, the J call TRBJ2-1; the D is unclear. From germline, CDR1 is SQVTM and CDR2 ANQGSEA. The CDR3 covers 13 residues. Trimming pared 4 bases from V and 0 bases from J, leaving 7 bases between. The CDR3 is CSVAKSSYNEQFF. The CDR3 DNA is TGCAGCGTTGCGAAGAGCTCCTACAATGAGCAGTTCTTC.

This clone was detected a few times. The rearrangement joins TRBV5-6 to TRBJ2-7, with D possibly matching TRBD2 (5 bases). The CDR3 extends over 14 amino acids. Germline V gives CDR1 SGHDT, CDR2 YYEEEE. V was shortened by 4 bases and J by 3 bases, with 14 bases between the two germline ends. This CDR3 reads CASSPPGWIYEQYF. The CDR3 DNA reads as TGTGCCAGCAGCCCCCCGGGGTGGATCTACGAGCAGTACTTC.

This chain links TRBV14 with TRBJ2-1; 9 bases match TRBD1. Germline trimming cut 1 base from V and 6 bases from J; bases unmatched to any gene: 4. CDR1 and CDR2 from the germline V gene are SGHDN and FVKESK. This CDR3 contains 15 residues. Here the CDR3 reads CASSQVGGQGNEQFF. CDR3 DNA sequence: TGTGCCAGCAGCCAAGTAGGGGGACAGGGCAATGAGCAGTTCTTC.

Comment on this clone: Other nucleotide sequences from this sample produce the same CDR3. The gene calls are TRBV6-5 and TRBJ1-4; D might be TRBD1 (6 bases). In germline, CDR1 is MNHEY, CDR2 SVGAGI. V lost 0 bases and J 8 bases, leaving 16 bases between the germline ends. The CDR3 covers 16 residues. This CDR3 is CASSYSLTGLREKLFF. The CDR3 nucleotides are TGTGCCAGCAGTTACTCTCTGACAGGTCTTAGGGAAAAACTGTTTTTT.

The rearrangement links TRBV5-4 to TRBJ2-5; 8 nucleotides agree with TRBD1. The ends lost 3 bases at V and 3 bases at J; junction bases unmatched: 1. This CDR3 region has 13 residues. Germline V gene lookup returns CDR1 SGHNT and CDR2 YYREEE (reference sequence). CDR3 DNA: TGTGCCAGCAGCTCGGACAGGGAAGAGACCCAGTACTTC. Translation: CASSSDREETQYF.

There are a few counts of this clone. J is TRBJ2-7 and V is TRBV28, with D tentatively TRBD2 (7 bases). V lost 4 bases and J 7 bases, leaving 14 bases between the germline ends. The CDR3 consists of 13 residues. CDR1 is MDHEN, CDR2 SYDVKM, per germline. The CDR3 reads CASSSRGAGEQYF. The CDR3 DNA follows: TGTGCCAGCAGTTCTCGGGGGGCGGGGGAGCAGTACTTC.

CDR3 nucleotides: TGTGCCAGTAGGGACGGGAGGGGCTCCTACAATGAGCAGTTCTTC. It specifies CASRDGRGSYNEQFF. The J gene is TRBJ2-1, the V gene TRBV19; 8 nucleotides agree with TRBD2. V trimming: 6 bases; J trimming: 0 bases; junction bases outside the gene matches: 4. This CDR3 contains 15 residues. CDR1 LNHDA and CDR2 SQIVND come from the germline V gene (reference sequence).

The CDR3, as DNA: TGTGCCAGCAACCCGGGACTGATGAACACTGAAGCTTTCTTT. Encoded protein: CASNPGLMNTEAFF. The chain links TRBV6-5 to TRBJ1-1; possible D gene TRBD1, 5 bases. Per the germline V gene, CDR1 is MNHEY and CDR2 is SVGAGI. The CDR3 extends over 14 amino acids. Trimming removed 7 bases at V and 0 bases at J, with 12 bases between.

The CDR3 coding sequence is TGTGCCAGCAGCTTAAACGACAGATCGATTCAAAAACTGTTTTTT. It specifies CASSLNDRSIQKLFF. The chain recombines TRBV5-8 with TRBJ1-4, with D possibly TRBD1 on 5 matching bases. The length of the CDR3 is 15 residues. Per germline, CDR1 SGHTS and CDR2 YDEGEE. V lost 2 bases to trimming and J lost 9 bases, with 17 bases between them.

The chain couples TRBV28 to TRBJ1-2; 9 positions match TRBD1. The CDR3 is 15 residues long. J gave up 8 bases and V 4 bases, and 11 bases lay outside the gene matches. Germline CDR1 is MDHEN and CDR2 is SYDVKM. The CDR3 region is CASSSPGQGLGGYTF. DNA for the CDR3: TGTGCCAGCAGTTCACCGGGACAGGGTCTCGGAGGCTACACCTTC.

V gene TRBV4-1 combines with J gene TRBJ2-7, with D maybe TRBD1 (6 bases). Between the trimmed V and J ends, which lost 0 bases and 2 bases, there was a span of 11 bases. Germline loops: CDR1 MGHRA, CDR2 YSYEKL. This CDR3 region has 15 residues. The CDR3, as DNA: TGCGCCAGCAGCCAAGATGCCAAGGGGGCCTACGAGCAGTACTTC. Its translation is CASSQDAKGAYEQYF.

The count of this clone is one. The chain has TRBV9 and TRBJ1-1; D ambiguous. CDR1 and CDR2 (germline): SGDLS, YYNGEE. This CDR3 spans 14 amino acids. The V and J ends lost 0 bases and 5 bases respectively, with 11 bases between them. The CDR3 coding sequence is TGTGCCAGCAGCGTAGAAAAAATCGGTACTGAAGCTTTCTTT. It encodes CASSVEKIGTEAFF.